These 21 T cell receptor beta chains came from one sample sequenced in a study of breast tumors, draining lymph nodes, adjacent tissues. TCRdb recomputed calls from the multiplex PCR reads with MiXCR, one row per CDR3 protein. The table records approximately 52,000 distinct CDR3 sequences, 42% of them present only once. The sequenced sample was breast tumor tissue. These TCRs come from a female donor with breast cancer. Some clones in this sample may be carry-over from other donors' samples.

A note on this clonotype: A junction end diverges from the germline sequence, so it may reflect a read error. The chain combines TRBV11-2 with TRBJ1-2, with D unclear. The CDR3 is made up of 14 amino acids. In germline, CDR1 is SGHAT, CDR2 FQNNGV. Here the CDR3 DNA reads TGTGCCAGCAGCTTGGGCGGCTATAAGCTAGGCTACATCTTC. This sequence encodes CASSLGGYKLGYIF. Complete variable domain (other parts from reference TRBV11-2 and TRBJ1-2): EAGVAQSPRYKIIEKRQSVAFWCNPISGHATLYWYQQILGQGPKLLIQFQNNGVVDDSQLPKDRFSAERLKGVDSTLKIQPAKLEDSAVYLCASSLGGYKLGYIFGSGTRLTVV.

The chain employs TRBV7-2 and TRBJ2-1; D possibly corresponds to TRBD1 (6 bases). Trimming took off 3 bases at V and 9 bases at J, with 12 bases between the two ends. Germline CDR1 is SGHTA and CDR2 is FQGNSA. The CDR3 runs 13 residues. The CDR3 DNA sequence: TGTGCCAGCAGCTTGGGGGCTGTCGCTGAGCAGTTCTTC. Translated, it gives CASSLGAVAEQFF.

In the case of this clonotype: The junction shows a germline mismatch at one end, possibly a read error. The chain uses TRBV7-9 and TRBJ2-2; no clear D. Germline CDR1 is SEHNR and CDR2 is FQNEAQ (reference sequence). This CDR3 comprises 15 residues. The CDR3 nucleotides are TGTGCCGGCAGCTTAAGAAGACGGTTTCCCGGGGAGCTGTTTTTT. Residues: CAGSLRRRFPGELFF.

This clonotype was seen just once. The CDR3: CASNQQGEAYNSPLHF. CDR3 bases: TGTGCCAGTAATCAACAGGGGGAGGCCTATAATTCACCCCTCCACTTT. The chain employs TRBV19 and TRBJ1-6; 8 bases are a match to TRBD1. CDR3 length: 16 amino acids. Germline loops: CDR1 LNHDA, CDR2 SQIVND (reference sequence). Germline trimming cut 7 bases from V and 2 bases from J; bases unmatched to any gene: 7.

This clonotype has ten or more counts. The chain has TRBV6-6 and TRBJ2-2; D uncertain. The CDR3 has 14 residues. Trimming left V 2 bases short and J 5 bases short, with 9 bases between. Germline V gene data show CDR1 as MNHNY and CDR2 as SVGAGI (reference sequence). CDR3 region: CASSYQFVTGELFF. CDR3 nucleotide sequence: TGTGCCAGCAGTTACCAATTCGTGACCGGGGAGCTGTTTTTT.

This clonotype has a handful of counts. Here the CDR3 DNA reads TGTGCCAGCAGCTTAGGAGGCGGGACAGGTTCGGATTCACCCCTCCACTTT. Translating gives CASSLGGGTGSDSPLHF. This rearrangement joins TRBV7-2 to TRBJ1-6, with TRBD1 identical over 8 bases. V gave up 1 base and J gave up 8 bases; unmatched junction bases: 10. Germline loops: CDR1 SGHTA, CDR2 FQGNSA. The CDR3 totals 17 residues.

J is TRBJ2-3 and V is TRBV2; no reliable D call. CDR3 length equals 15 residues. Germline CDR1 SNHLY, CDR2 FYNNEI. Trimming pared 9 bases from V and 2 bases from J, leaving 18 bases between. CDR3 sequence reads: CARSTGQCLTDTQYF. CDR3 nucleotides: TGTGCCAGATCGACTGGCCAGTGTCTCACAGATACGCAGTATTTT.

The rearrangement uses TRBV12-5 and TRBJ2-2; possibly TRBD1 or TRBD2 for D (5 bases each). Germline-derived CDR1 and CDR2 are LGHNT and FRNRAP. Trimming cost V 7 bases and J 6 bases, with 21 bases left between them. The CDR3 runs to 16 residues. The CDR3 coding sequence is TGTGCTAGTGCCACTACCAGAGAGGGGTTAGCCGGGGAGCTGTTTTTT. Its protein is CASATTREGLAGELFF.

This clonotype appeared many times. The chain combines TRBV12-3 or TRBV12-4 with TRBJ2-7; unclear D gene. This CDR3 is built from 12 residues. V was trimmed by 6 bases and J by 3 bases, leaving 9 bases between them. Here the CDR3 reads CASSLTGYEQYF. DNA for the CDR3: TGTGCCAGCAGCTTAACCGGCTACGAGCAGTACTTC.

This CDR3 is CASSLQQGNQETQYF. The CDR3 nucleotides read TGCGCCAGCAGCCTTCAACAGGGAAACCAAGAGACCCAGTACTTC. V is TRBV5-1 and J is TRBJ2-5; tentatively, D is TRBD1 (6 bases). The CDR3 totals 15 residues. V lost 4 bases, J lost 0 bases, and 13 bases lay in between. In germline, CDR1 is SGHRS, CDR2 YFSETQ.

This clonotype is large by share. V is TRBV2 and J is TRBJ2-2; TRBD2 agrees at 8 bases. V trimming: 6 bases; J trimming: 5 bases; junction bases outside the gene matches: 14. This CDR3 contains 17 residues. Germline CDR1 SNHLY, CDR2 FYNNEI. DNA for the CDR3: TGTGCCAGCAGACGCTCCCCCAGCGGGAGCGGGACCGGGGAGCTGTTTTTT. The encoded protein is CASRRSPSGSGTGELFF.

The CDR3 loop is CATSVQRATNNEQFF. The CDR3, as DNA: TGTGCCACCAGTGTGCAGCGGGCGACGAACAATGAGCAGTTCTTC. This chain links TRBV24-1 with TRBJ2-1, with D possibly matching TRBD2 (6 bases). The germline gives CDR1 KGHDR, CDR2 SFDVKD. V was trimmed by 5 bases and J by 5 bases, leaving 15 bases between them. The CDR3 consists of 15 residues.

This clonotype was seen at least ten times. V is TRBV10-3 and J is TRBJ2-7, with a possible D match to TRBD2 (6 bases). Germline CDR1 is ENHRY and CDR2 is SYGVKD. The CDR3 sequence is 14 residues long. V was shortened by 10 bases and J by 6 bases, with 22 bases between the two germline ends. The CDR3 loop is CATSPGTAGTEQYF. CDR3 DNA: TGTGCCACCTCACCCGGGACTGCTGGGACCGAGCAGTACTTC.

In this sample, this clonotype turned up once. The V call is TRBV7-8, the J call TRBJ1-6, with D perhaps TRBD1 (5 bases). Trimming removed 1 base at V and 3 bases at J, with 7 bases between. Germline assignment: CDR1 SGHVS and CDR2 FQNEAQ. There are 15 residues in the CDR3. CDR3 nucleotide sequence: TGTGCCAGCAGCTTAGAGGGGAACTATAATTCACCCCTCCACTTT. It codes for CASSLEGNYNSPLHF. Supplemented by reference TRBV7-8 and TRBJ1-6, the full variable domain reads GAGVSQSPRYKVAKRGQDVALRCDPISGHVSLFWYQQALGQGPEFLTYFQNEAQLDKSGLPSDRFFAERPEGSVSTLKIQRTQQEDSAVYLCASSLEGNYNSPLHFGNGTRLTVT.

This clonotype is termed medium-sized. Here the CDR3 DNA reads TGCAGCGTTGAACGAACAGCGGGTACCGGGGAGCTGTTTTTT. Protein product: CSVERTAGTGELFF. This chain connects TRBV29-1 to TRBJ2-2; the D gene is possibly TRBD2 (6 bases). Germline V lookup: CDR1 SQVTM, CDR2 ANQGSEA. This CDR3 region has 14 residues. V gave up 2 bases and J gave up 5 bases, with 12 bases separating them.

This clonotype was counted a single time. Lacking the conserved final phenylalanine or tryptophan, this CDR3 likely reflects a read error. The V call is TRBV18, the J call TRBJ2-3, with 14 bases lining up with TRBD2. The CDR3 has 16 amino acids. In germline, CDR1 is KGHSH, CDR2 LQKENI. Here the CDR3 reads CAGSQGLAGGGDTQYL. The DNA for the CDR3 is TGTGCCGGCTCGCAAGGACTAGCGGGAGGTGGAGATACGCAGTATCTT.

A note on this clonotype: Possible read error: a much larger clone is one base away. This chain uses TRBV20-1 with TRBJ2-2; 8 bases are shared with TRBD2. The V gene end was trimmed by 5 bases and the J gene end by 6 bases; junction bases not matched to a gene: 26. Germline V lookup: CDR1 DFQATT, CDR2 SNEGSKA (reference sequence). This CDR3 is built from 20 residues. This CDR3 reads CSARKAKTSALQSFSGELFF. In DNA, the CDR3 is TGCAGTGCTCGAAAAGCTAAGACTAGCGCGCTTCAGAGTTTCTCCGGGGAGCTGTTTTTT.

This clonotype was observed many times. Mismatch with germline at one junction end may stem from a read error. The chain combines TRBV30 with TRBJ1-3, with D tentatively TRBD1 (5 bases). Germline CDR1 reads GTSNPN; CDR2 reads SVGIG (reference sequence). This CDR3 has 13 residues. CDR3 region: CAWSGTGGNAIYF. The DNA of the CDR3 is TGTGCCTGGAGTGGAACAGGAGGAAACGCCATATATTTT.

In the case of this clonotype: The junction differs from germline at one of its ends, possibly a read error. V and J are TRBV6-1 and TRBJ2-5, with D possibly being TRBD1 or TRBD2 (5 bases each). Germline CDR1 is MNHNS and CDR2 is SASEGT. The CDR3 contains 15 residues. In DNA, the CDR3 is TGTGCCAGCAGACCCTCCTGGGGGTACCAAGGGACCCAGTACTTC. Protein product: CASRPSWGYQGTQYF.

This clonotype has ten or more counts. The V gene is TRBV5-1, the J gene TRBJ2-1; perhaps TRBD2 as D (6 bases). Per germline, CDR1 SGHRS and CDR2 YFSETQ. V lost 0 bases, J lost 7 bases, and 14 bases lay in between. The CDR3 contains 15 residues. The CDR3 bases are TGCGCCAGCAGCTTGGGGGCGGGATTGTGGAATGAGCAGTTCTTC. It translates to CASSLGAGLWNEQFF.

This clonotype was recorded at least ten times. The DNA of the CDR3 is TGCGCCGCTAGCGGGACCTCAGATACGCAGTATTTT. The encoded protein is CAASGTSDTQYF. The V gene is TRBV10-2, the J gene TRBJ2-3; 9 bases map to TRBD2. The CDR3 sequence is 12 residues long. Germline V gene sequence: CDR1 WSHSY, CDR2 SAAADI. J lost 4 bases, V lost 11 bases, and 4 bases had no gene match.